Listed below are T cell receptor beta chains from one sample, sequenced in a study of CD8+ T cells in alopecia areata. Repertoires were generated with immunoSEQ multiplex PCR, while TCRdb's copy carries only in-frame clones and drops some. The sample includes about 110,000 clones, around 59% of them seen just once. Specimen: CD8+ T cells sorted from blood. The source of these receptors is a human donor in good health. CDR3s include the opening cysteine and the closing phenylalanine or tryptophan. The order of the fields is clone size, J gene, V gene, D gene, CDR3 DNA, CDR3 protein. D genes are given only for firm matches. The listing skips clone size in some rows; elsewhere it reads once, few, many or a size class.

>-|TRBJ1-1|TRBV25-1|-
TGTGCCAGCAGTGAATACACTGAAGCTTTCTTT
CASSEYTEAFF
>-|TRBJ2-7|TRBV7-9|-
TGTGCCAGCAGCGAACTTAGGACAGCGCCCGAGCAGTACTTC
CASSELRTAPEQYF
>-|TRBJ1-4|TRBV4-2|-
TGTGCCAGCAGCCAAGCAAGCGAAAAACTGTTTTTT
CASSQASEKLFF
>-|TRBJ1-2|TRBV19|-
TGTGCCAGTAGCCCGTTTGGCCGCAGTTGGGGCTACACCTTC
CASSPFGRSWGYTF
>-|TRBJ2-3|TRBV30|-
TGTGCCTGGGGGGCCCTCACAGATACGCAGTATTTT
CAWGALTDTQYF
>-|TRBJ2-1|TRBV7-9|TRBD1
TGTGCCACAGGACAGGGGCTGGGTGAGCAGTTCTTC
CATGQGLGEQFF
>-|TRBJ2-2|TRBV7-9|-
TGTGCCAGCAGCGGAGGGGACGGGGAGGCGAACACCGGGGAGCTGTTTTTT
CASSGGDGEANTGELFF
>once|TRBJ2-2|TRBV7-8|-
TGTGCCAGCAGCCGTGGAACGGGCGGGGAGCTGTTTTTT
CASSRGTGGELFF
>-|TRBJ1-5|TRBV5-1|-
TGCGCCAGCAGCTTGGAGGGCAGACGAGGACAGCCCCAGCATTTT
CASSLEGRRGQPQHF
>-|TRBJ2-7|TRBV9|TRBD1
TGTGCCAGCAGCACCGGGACAGAACACTACGAGCAGTACTTC
CASSTGTEHYEQYF
>-|TRBJ2-2|TRBV7-9|-
TGTGCCAGCAGCTTAGGTTCTACAGCAAGCGCGAACACCGGGGAGCTGTTTTTT
CASSLGSTASANTGELFF
>-|TRBJ2-7|TRBV2|TRBD1
TGTGCCACCTGGACAGGGAACTACGAGCAGTACTTC
CATWTGNYEQYF
>-|TRBJ1-1|TRBV5-6|-
TGTGCCAGCAGCTTGTGGGGGGCAGTGGACACTGAAGCTTTCTTT
CASSLWGAVDTEAFF
>few|TRBJ2-2|TRBV7-9|TRBD1
TGTGCCAGCAGCCCCGGACAGGGGGGCGGCACCGGGGAGCTGTTTTTT
CASSPGQGGGTGELFF
>-|TRBJ2-7|TRBV29-1|-
TGCAGCGTGAGGCCAGGGGTAGGGTACGAGCAGTACTTC
CSVRPGVGYEQYF
>-|TRBJ1-2|TRBV11-2|TRBD1
TGTGCCAGCAGCCCGGGGACAGGGGGCGGCTACACCTTC
CASSPGTGGGYTF
>-|TRBJ2-5|TRBV13|TRBD2
TGTGCCAGCAGCACGGGACTAGCGAAAGAGACCCAGTACTTC
CASSTGLAKETQYF
>-|TRBJ2-5|TRBV21-1|-
TGTGCCAGCAGCATTCTTGTTGCGAGAACCTCAGGAGAGACCCAGTACTTC
CASSILVARTSGETQYF
>-|TRBJ2-5|TRBV2|-
TGTGCCAGCAGGGACAGCCAAGAGACCCAGTACTTC
CASRDSQETQYF
>-|TRBJ2-1|TRBV7-8|-
TGTGCCAGCAGTCCGATAAGGAGCTCCTACAATGAGCAGTTCTTC
CASSPIRSSYNEQFF
>-|TRBJ2-7|TRBV4-1|TRBD2
TGCGCCAGCAGCCAAGTCCGGGGAGGGTACGAGCAGTACTTC
CASSQVRGGYEQYF
>-|TRBJ2-7|TRBV5-1|-
TGCGCCAGCAGCTTAGGGGACCCCTACGAGCAGTACTTC
CASSLGDPYEQYF
>-|TRBJ2-3|TRBV2|TRBD2
TGTGCCAGCAGGCGGACTAGCGAGTATTTT
CASRRTSEYF
>-|TRBJ2-5|TRBV11-2|-
TGTGCCAGCAGCTTCCGCGAGACCCAGTACTTC
CASSFRETQYF
>-|TRBJ1-2|TRBV29-1|-
TGCAGCGTTGAATTGGGCAGATACTATGGCTACACCTTC
CSVELGRYYGYTF
>-|TRBJ2-7|TRBV15|-
TGTGCCACCAGCAGAGAAGACGGGGATTCCTCCTACGAGCAGTACTTC
CATSREDGDSSYEQYF
>-|TRBJ1-2|TRBV19|-
TGTGCCAGTACCTCCCCGTCAGCATTCGATGGCTACACCTTC
CASTSPSAFDGYTF
>few|TRBJ2-7|TRBV4-2|-
TGTGCCAGCAGCCAAGACAGGGATCGGAGCTACGAGCAGTACTTC
CASSQDRDRSYEQYF
>-|TRBJ2-6|TRBV6-6|-
TGTGCCAGCAGTTACTCTGATGGAGGGTACAACGTCCTGACTTTC
CASSYSDGGYNVLTF
>-|TRBJ2-3|TRBV4-1|TRBD2
TGCGCCAGCAGCCAACTACTAGCGGCCGGGGCAGATACGCAGTATTTT
CASSQLLAAGADTQYF
>-|TRBJ2-3|TRBV29-1|-
TGCAGCGTTAGGGGAGGCAGGCCGCACACAGATACGCAGTATTTT
CSVRGGRPHTDTQYF
>-|TRBJ2-2|TRBV7-7|-
TGTGCTAGCGCACAGGCGAACACCGGGGAGCTGTTTTTT
CASAQANTGELFF